Below are 26 T cell receptor beta chains sequenced from a single sample in a study of T-cell reconstitution after alpha-beta-depleted transplantation in children. The TCRbeta library incorporated unique molecular identifiers. Using its own MiXCR run on the PCR reads, TCRdb lists one record per CDR3 protein. The data contain 400,000 to 550,000 distinct CDR3 sequences, about 10% of them singletons. The specimen comprised PBMCs, sampled before TCRalphabeta/CD19-depleted stem cell transplant. These receptors all come from a child aged 2 to 15 with inherited bone marrow failure, due to receive a stem cell transplant.

The chain uses TRBV29-1 and TRBJ2-7; D unclear. CDR3 length equals 12 residues. The germline V and J ends were trimmed by 7 bases and 2 bases, with 12 bases remaining between them. Germline values: CDR1 SQVTM, CDR2 ANQGSEA. Written as DNA, the CDR3 is TGCAGCGCCCAAGGGAATCCCTACGAGCAGTACTTC. Amino acids: CSAQGNPYEQYF.

This clonotype was seen a handful of times. V is TRBV3-1 and J is TRBJ2-5; D gene uncertain. CDR1 is LGHDT, CDR2 YNNKEL, per germline (reference sequence). The CDR3 consists of 13 residues. V gave up 3 bases and J gave up 6 bases, with 11 bases separating them. In DNA, the CDR3 is TGTGCCAGCAGCCAGTTATCCCGTAAGACCCAGTACTTC. Translated, it gives CASSQLSRKTQYF.

This clonotype was detected ten times or more. The rearrangement links TRBV4-3 to TRBJ1-2, with 9 bases that match TRBD1. The CDR3 sequence is 13 residues long. V was clipped by 3 bases and J by 10 bases; unmatched bases: 6. Germline CDR1 and CDR2: LGHNA and YSLEER. The CDR3 reads CASSHRDRAAYTF. CDR3 DNA: TGCGCCAGCAGCCATCGGGACAGGGCCGCCTACACCTTC.

In its sample, this clonotype was seen many times. The rearrangement links TRBV11-2 to TRBJ2-7; D ambiguous. This CDR3 has 14 amino acids. V was clipped by 3 bases and J by 4 bases, with 13 bases between them. Germline V gene sequence: CDR1 SGHAT, CDR2 FQNNGV. Here the CDR3 DNA reads TGTGCCAGCAGCTTGTATCCACTACGATACGAGCAGTACTTC. Translating gives CASSLYPLRYEQYF.

The chain combines TRBV5-6 with TRBJ2-7; TRBD1 agrees at 8 bases. The germline gives CDR1 SGHDT, CDR2 YYEEEE. This CDR3 spans 15 amino acids. After removal of 2 bases from V and 6 bases from J, the junction contained 10 bases not matched to a gene. CDR3 coding DNA: TGTGCCAGCAGCTTAAGTCCCGGACAGGGTATCGAGCAGTACTTC. It is translated as CASSLSPGQGIEQYF.

The chain uses TRBV20-1 and TRBJ1-1; 7 bases are a match to TRBD1. With 0 bases clipped from V and 2 bases from J, the junction kept 6 bases outside the gene matches. The CDR3 covers 15 residues. Germline loops: CDR1 DFQATT, CDR2 SNEGSKA (reference sequence). DNA for the CDR3: TGCAGTGCTAGAGACTCAAGACAGGGTAACACTGAAGCTTTCTTT. The encoded protein is CSARDSRQGNTEAFF.

This chain joins TRBV5-1 and TRBJ2-1; 8 nucleotides agree with TRBD2. V lost 5 bases and J lost 4; bases outside the gene matches: 5. This CDR3 is 14 amino acids long. Germline assignment: CDR1 SGHRS and CDR2 YFSETQ. As DNA, the CDR3 is TGCGCCAGCAGGCTTAGCGGGATATACAATGAGCAGTTCTTC. It codes for CASRLSGIYNEQFF. Supplemented by reference TRBV5-1 and TRBJ2-1, the full variable domain reads KAGVTQTPRYLIKTRGQQVTLSCSPISGHRSVSWYQQTPGQGLQFLFEYFSETQRNKGNFPGRFSGRQFSNSRSEMNVSTLELGDSALYLCASRLSGIYNEQFFGPGTRLTVL.

This clonotype was detected only a few times. This chain connects TRBV27 to TRBJ2-7; 9 bases are shared with TRBD1. Germline trimming cut 8 bases from V and 3 bases from J; bases unmatched to any gene: 8. Germline values: CDR1 MNHEY, CDR2 SMNVEV (reference sequence). The CDR3 is 14 residues long. The CDR3 DNA follows: TGTGCCAGCTCTCAGTCGACAGGGGGCTACGAGCAGTACTTC. As protein: CASSQSTGGYEQYF.

The chain uses TRBV4-3 and TRBJ2-7; TRBD1 matches at 7 bases. The CDR3 covers 13 residues. Germline lookup yields CDR1 LGHNA and CDR2 YSLEER. The junction had 4 bases not matched to a gene; V was cut back by 5 bases and J by 3 bases. The CDR3, as DNA: TGCGCCAGCAGCGGGGACAGCCGCTACGAGCAGTACTTC. This translates into CASSGDSRYEQYF.

The V call is TRBV4-1, the J call TRBJ2-7; 7 nucleotides line up with TRBD2. CDR3 length equals 15 residues. Germline V lookup: CDR1 MGHRA, CDR2 YSYEKL. V was clipped by 1 base and J by 0 bases; unmatched bases: 3. The CDR3 loop is CASSQVLAVSYEQYF. The CDR3 region has the DNA TGCGCCAGCAGCCAAGTTCTAGCGGTCTCCTACGAGCAGTACTTC.

This clonotype was recorded at least ten times. The genes are TRBV6-2 or TRBV6-3 and TRBJ2-3; D is possibly TRBD2 (6 bases). V lost 0 bases and J lost 6, with 19 bases in between. CDR3 length equals 17 residues. Looked up from germline, CDR1 is MNHEY and CDR2 is SVGEGT. CDR3: CASSYSNPSGESDTQYF. DNA for the CDR3: TGTGCCAGCAGTTACTCGAACCCCTCGGGAGAGTCGGATACGCAGTATTTT.

This clonotype has a handful of counts. CDR3: CAWSVLAGYEQYF. The CDR3 DNA sequence: TGTGCCTGGAGTGTACTGGCAGGCTACGAGCAGTACTTC. The genes are TRBV30 and TRBJ2-7; D unresolved. V lost 0 bases and J 3 bases, leaving 9 bases between the germline ends. This CDR3 has 13 residues. Germline V gene lookup returns CDR1 GTSNPN and CDR2 SVGIG (reference sequence).

This clonotype was detected many times. Here the CDR3 DNA reads TGTGCCAGCAGCTTAGAAGTTGATCAGCCCCAGCATTTT. It translates to CASSLEVDQPQHF. The chain links TRBV7-9 to TRBJ1-5; D is unresolved. The ends were cut back, 1 base at V and 5 bases at J, with 6 bases in the middle. The CDR3 is 13 amino acids. From germline, CDR1 is SEHNR and CDR2 FQNEAQ (reference sequence).

This clonotype was observed at least ten times. The rearrangement uses TRBV30 and TRBJ2-7; no firm D call. The V gene's germline CDR1 is GTSNPN and CDR2 SVGIG (reference sequence). The germline V and J ends were trimmed by 5 bases and 6 bases, with 11 bases remaining between them. The CDR3 runs 11 residues. The CDR3 reads CAWGPAGEQYF. CDR3 nucleotide sequence: TGTGCCTGGGGCCCCGCCGGCGAGCAGTACTTC. Using reference TRBV30 and TRBJ2-7 for the parts outside the CDR3, the full variable domain is SQTIHQWPATLVQPVGSPLSLECTVEGTSNPNLYWYRQAAGRGLQLLFYSVGIGQISSEVPQNLSASRPQDRQFILSSKKLLLSDSGFYLCAWGPAGEQYFGPGTRLTVT.

As regards this clonotype: Given a much more abundant clone one base away, this may be a read error. The rearrangement uses TRBV20-1 and TRBJ2-1, with 11 bases aligning to TRBD2. Per germline, CDR1 DFQATT and CDR2 SNEGSKA (reference sequence). The CDR3 spans 16 residues. Trimming took 6 bases from V and 0 from J; bases not matched to a gene: 7. CDR3 loop: CSARTSGPGSYNEQFF. The CDR3 DNA follows: TGCAGTGCGAGGACTAGCGGGCCGGGCTCCTACAATGAGCAGTTCTTC.

The chain carries TRBV19 and TRBJ2-7; D perhaps matches TRBD2 (6 bases). The CDR3 spans 14 residues. The V and J ends lost 4 bases and 1 base respectively, with 11 bases between them. Germline assignment: CDR1 LNHDA and CDR2 SQIVND (reference sequence). Here the CDR3 DNA reads TGTGCCAGTAGTAGGTCTAGCGAATCCTACGAGCAGTACTTC. It specifies CASSRSSESYEQYF.

The chain links TRBV19 to TRBJ1-2, with 8 bases lining up with TRBD1. CDR1 LNHDA and CDR2 SQIVND come from the germline V gene (reference sequence). The CDR3 has 17 amino acids. V lost 3 bases, J lost 4 bases, and 13 bases stayed unmatched. CDR3 loop: CASSMPFPWTGSYGYTF. The CDR3 DNA reads as TGTGCCAGTAGTATGCCGTTTCCGTGGACAGGGAGCTATGGCTACACCTTC. Drawing the rest from reference TRBV19 and TRBJ1-2, the complete variable domain is DGGITQSPKYLFRKEGQNVTLSCEQNLNHDAMYWYRQDPGQGLRLIYYSQIVNDFQKGDIAEGYSVSREKKESFPLTVTSAQKNPTAFYLCASSMPFPWTGSYGYTFGSGTRLTVV.

This clonotype was recorded many times. V gene TRBV28 combines with J gene TRBJ2-7, with 9 bases that match TRBD1. The V and J ends lost 10 bases and 3 bases, in that order; junction bases with no gene match: 13. The germline CDR1 and CDR2 sequences are MDHEN and SYDVKM. This CDR3 region has 15 residues. The CDR3 spells CATHPPPGQGYEQYF. The CDR3 DNA follows: TGTGCCACGCACCCACCTCCGGGACAGGGCTACGAGCAGTACTTC. The entire variable domain, with the rest obtained from reference TRBV28 and TRBJ2-7, is as follows: DVKVTQSSRYLVKRTGEKVFLECVQDMDHENMFWYRQDPGLGLRLIYFSYDVKMKEKGDIPEGYSVSREKKERFSLILESASTNQTSMYLCATHPPPGQGYEQYFGPGTRLTVT.

V is TRBV7-9 and J is TRBJ2-3; D unresolved. Trimming took off 3 bases at V and 1 base at J, with 8 bases between the two ends. This CDR3 is 14 amino acids long. Germline V gene sequence: CDR1 SEHNR, CDR2 FQNEAQ (reference sequence). CDR3 nucleotides: TGTGCCAGCAGCTTCGCTAAGGGCACAGATACGCAGTATTTT. Translation: CASSFAKGTDTQYF.

This clonotype has ten or more counts. The rearrangement links TRBV4-3 to TRBJ2-3; 11 bases line up with TRBD2. V shed 0 bases, J shed 5 bases, and the junction held 7 bases outside the gene matches. CDR3 length: 17 residues. Germline V gene sequence: CDR1 LGHNA, CDR2 YSLEER. The CDR3 region has the DNA TGCGCCAGCAGCCAAGATGTATGGCTAGCGGGAGGAGATACGCAGTATTTT. It specifies CASSQDVWLAGGDTQYF.

This clonotype was detected a few times. The chain recombines TRBV4-2 with TRBJ1-2; 7 bases agree with TRBD1. The J segment lost 7 bases and the V segment lost 0 bases, leaving 11 bases of the junction unmatched. The CDR3 extends over 16 amino acids. Germline loops: CDR1 LGHNA, CDR2 YNFKEQ. The CDR3 protein is CASSQDLQGGGPGYTF. The CDR3 DNA follows: TGTGCCAGCAGCCAAGATCTTCAGGGGGGGGGTCCTGGCTACACCTTC.

This clonotype was counted many times. The CDR3 DNA reads TGTGCCAGCAGCCCTCTCGCGGGAGTCTCTGGGGAGCTGTTTTTT. Translation gives CASSPLAGVSGELFF. The chain recombines TRBV7-2 with TRBJ2-2; TRBD2 matches 7 bases. Per germline, CDR1 SGHTA and CDR2 FQGNSA. The CDR3 consists of 15 residues. Trimming took 5 bases from V and 8 from J; bases not matched to a gene: 11.

This clonotype showed up many times. The chain recombines TRBV20-1 with TRBJ1-5; D not resolved. Germline V CDR1 and CDR2: DFQATT, SNEGSKA (reference sequence). This CDR3 has 13 amino acids. V lost 1 base and J lost 7, with 11 bases in between. CDR3 amino acids: CSARAAGGQPQHF. The CDR3, as DNA: TGCAGTGCTAGAGCCGCCGGAGGGCAGCCCCAGCATTTT.

This clonotype was picked up many times. The chain carries TRBV11-2 and TRBJ2-2, with TRBD1 as a possible D gene (6 bases). Germline-derived CDR1 and CDR2 are SGHAT and FQNNGV. This CDR3 spans 15 amino acids. V dropped 5 bases and J dropped 2 bases, with 12 bases sitting between them. The CDR3, as DNA: TGTGCCAGCAGCATACGACAGGCTAACACCGGGGAGCTGTTTTTT. It specifies CASSIRQANTGELFF.

The gene calls are TRBV9 and TRBJ2-3; D gene ambiguous. Germline assignment: CDR1 SGDLS and CDR2 YYNGEE. This CDR3 region has 12 residues. Trimming shortened V by 0 bases and J by 8 bases, and 7 bases separated the two germline ends. Here the CDR3 DNA reads TGTGCCAGCAGCGTAGTCACTTGTACGCAGTATTTT. This translates into CASSVVTCTQYF.

This clonotype has more than one count but fewer than ten. This sequence joins TRBV18 and TRBJ2-3; TRBD1 might be the D (6 bases). This CDR3 comprises 14 residues. Germline CDR1 and CDR2: KGHSH and LQKENI. The V gene lost 10 bases and the J gene lost 3 bases, with 17 bases spanning the gap. CDR3 nucleotide sequence: TGTGCCACCACTGCAACAGGGAATACAGATACGCAGTATTTT. Its translation is CATTATGNTDTQYF.